The clone carrying this T cell receptor (beta chain) was counted many times. No antigen is known for it. This specimen comes from a study of blood T cells in healthy people across ages. Notes on the study in general: Because donor CMV status was unknown, expanded clonotype changes were possibly confounded.

Then a second PCR, running about 6 to 12 cycles, was carried out with a sample-barcoded 5' primer and a J-beta primer mix. TCRdb recomputed calls from the 5' RACE reads with MiXCR, one row per CDR3 protein. The sample lists over 600,000 distinct CDR3 sequences; 56% were seen once. Trimming took 2 bases from V and 4 from J, leaving 14 bases between them. This CDR3 has 16 amino acids. CDR1 is MGHDK and CDR2 is SYGVNS in the germline V gene. The specimen sequenced was blood. This TCR derives from a man aged 35-49 years in good health. The chain has TRBV25-1 and TRBJ1-4, with a weak D call TRBD1 (6 bases). CDR3 loop: CASSEIRGRGNEKLFF. CDR3 DNA: TGTGCCAGCAGTGAAATCAGGGGCCGGGGTAATGAAAAACTGTTTTTT.